Sequencing of this T cell receptor beta chain was carried out in a study of human T cells and chemical hapten exposure. Study background: Weekly diphenylcyclopropenone doses were given to patients' scalps across the roughly 24-week study. Patches with 0.01% DPC went on the upper back, and the tests were read at 6 days.

In its sample, this clonotype was seen many times. Its antigen is currently unknown. Time point noted: patch test 1, 2 weeks after DPC sensitization. Described treatment: therapeutic diphenylcyclopropenone sensitization with weekly scalp DPC. Unfractionated whole blood yielded total RNA. Trimming at V came to 7 bases and at J to 0 bases, leaving 14 bases not matched to a gene. Per germline, CDR1 ENHRY and CDR2 SYGVKD. The CDR3 extends over 19 amino acids. The study's findings and limits: Sensitizing with DPC caused no change in TCRs above 1 in 1000 frequency.

TCRdb re-derived calls from the RACE reads in MiXCR, one entry per CDR3 protein. The sample lists 380,000 or so distinct CDR3 sequences; more than 4.5% were seen once. The specimen comprised whole blood, sampled in connection with sensitization to the hapten diphenylcyclopropenone (DPC). The sequence came from a woman aged 45-60 years with alopecia areata. Some clones in this sample may be carry-over from other donors' samples. The chain has TRBV10-3 and TRBJ2-1; the match to TRBD2 covers 11 bases. The CDR3 DNA is TGTGCCATCACCGCATTCCACCTAGCGGGAGGTCGCTCCTACAATGAGCAGTTCTTC. Translated, it gives CAITAFHLAGGRSYNEQFF.